This T cell receptor beta chain was sequenced during a study of shared clonotypes between healthy human individuals. Study context: Sampling drew on donors who were two women and a few men aged 18 to 49.

This table comes from immunoSEQ multiplex PCR, and its TCRdb copy is limited to in-frame clones, with some not included. The table has millions of clones, about 95% seen once. Germline assignment: CDR1 MGHDK and CDR2 SYGVNS. The CDR3 runs 13 residues. J gave up 6 bases and V 8 bases, and 4 bases lay outside the gene matches. Study-wide results and limits: Clonotype sharing across a few donors was observed for 5% to 6.5% of naive CD4 clonotypes. What rarefaction showed was incomplete sorted-subset sequencing despite large depth. Sampling included only blood; tissue repertoires likely differ.

Selected positively for CCR7 and CD45RO-negative, naive CD8 cells excluded terminally differentiated effector memory CD45RA+ cells. On this clone: The antigen is not known.

The receptor was isolated from a man aged 18 to 30 in good health. V usage is TRBV25-1 and J usage is TRBJ1-4; 9 bases agree with TRBD1. The sample consisted of naive CD8+ T cells sorted from blood. The CDR3 protein is CASSRDRDEKLFF. The CDR3 DNA is TGTGCCAGCTCCCGGGACAGGGATGAAAAACTGTTTTTT.